This T cell receptor (beta chain) comes out of a study of cytomegalovirus exposure and HLA in healthy donors. This CDR3 is built from 13 residues. The germline CDR1 and CDR2 sequences are SGHTA and FQGTGA. Trimming stripped 2 bases from V and 1 base from J, with 4 bases between. As to this clone: This CDR3 is also generated by other DNA sequences in the sample.

Both 60 Vbeta primers and 13 Jbeta primers went into the PCR. Produced via immunoSEQ multiplex PCR; TCRdb's table is partial and in-frame only. Among 130,000 to 150,000 clones, approximately 80% were seen once, and the ten largest hold roughly 4.3%. This receptor was taken from a woman between 35 and 50 years old in good health and CMV-seropositive. This chain joins TRBV7-3 and TRBJ2-3, with D uncertain. Sequenced input: PBMCs. CDR3 sequence (DNA): TGTGCCAGCAGCTTATCCGGCACAGATACGCAGTATTTT. It codes for CASSLSGTDTQYF.